These 17 T cell receptor beta chains were sequenced from one sample in a study of blood T cell repertoires in COVID-19. This table comes from immunoSEQ multiplex PCR, and its TCRdb copy is limited to in-frame clones, with some not included. The repertoire consists of roughly 150,000 clones, with around 83% occurring once and the leading ten covering 4% to 5%. Specimen: peripheral blood. The receptors come from a woman at least 80 years old with acute or convalescent COVID-19.

The chain carries TRBV6-6 and TRBJ1-6, with TRBD1 matching over 7 bases. Trimming at V came to 6 bases and at J to 0 bases, leaving 5 bases not matched to a gene. This CDR3 spans 16 amino acids. Per germline, CDR1 MNHNY and CDR2 SVGAGI (reference sequence). The CDR3 bases are TGTGCCAGCAGCTTGGGACAGCCCTCCTATAATTCACCCCTCCACTTT. This sequence encodes CASSLGQPSYNSPLHF.

The chain employs TRBV19 and TRBJ2-5; D perhaps matches TRBD2 (6 bases). V was pared by 4 bases and J by 5 bases, with 17 bases between. Germline-derived CDR1 and CDR2 are LNHDA and SQIVND (reference sequence). This CDR3 spans 15 amino acids. CDR3 protein: CASSRNRDSHETQYF. CDR3 bases: TGTGCCAGTAGTAGAAACCGGGACTCCCACGAGACCCAGTACTTC.

V is TRBV6-5 and J is TRBJ2-5; 9 bases are a match to TRBD2. Germline loops: CDR1 MNHEY, CDR2 SVGAGI. The CDR3 is made up of 13 amino acids. The V gene end was trimmed by 6 bases and the J gene end by 4 bases; junction bases not matched to a gene: 3. The CDR3 region is CASRHSGGETQYF. In DNA form, the CDR3 reads TGTGCCAGCAGACATAGCGGGGGAGAGACCCAGTACTTC.

V is TRBV6-5 and J is TRBJ1-2; 9 positions agree with TRBD1. The CDR3 spans 14 residues. With 7 bases clipped from V and 8 bases from J, the junction kept 11 bases outside the gene matches. Germline V gene sequence: CDR1 MNHEY, CDR2 SVGAGI. CDR3: CASTQGQGSGGYTF. Here the CDR3 DNA reads TGTGCCAGCACGCAGGGACAGGGATCGGGCGGCTACACCTTC.

The V and J genes are TRBV5-6 and TRBJ1-6, with D possibly being TRBD1 (5 bases). The CDR3 loop spans 16 amino acids. The V and J ends lost 6 bases and 8 bases respectively, with 21 bases between them. CDR1 and CDR2 (germline): SGHDT, YYEEEE. The CDR3: CASTGWAGTADSPLHF. The CDR3 bases are TGTGCCAGCACCGGGTGGGCCGGGACTGCTGATTCACCCCTCCACTTT.

J is TRBJ1-5 and V is TRBV19; 7 positions agree with TRBD1. The CDR3 spans 14 residues. Trimming cost V 6 bases and J 2 bases; bases outside gene matches: 4. CDR1 and CDR2 from the germline V gene are LNHDA and SQIVND (reference sequence). Here the CDR3 DNA reads TGTGCCAGTAGCTCCACAGGGGGCAATCAGCCCCAGCATTTT. It codes for CASSSTGGNQPQHF. The full variable domain, in which reference TRBV19 and TRBJ1-5 provide the parts outside the CDR3, is DGGITQSPKYLFRKEGQNVTLSCEQNLNHDAMYWYRQDPGQGLRLIYYSQIVNDFQKGDIAEGYSVSREKKESFPLTVTSAQKNPTAFYLCASSSTGGNQPQHFGDGTRLSIL.

This chain links TRBV2 with TRBJ2-2; D is possibly TRBD1 (6 bases). Trimming left V 7 bases short and J 5 bases short, with 23 bases between. Germline V CDR1 and CDR2: SNHLY, FYNNEI. The CDR3 runs to 17 residues. CDR3 protein: CASKVQTGQVKTGELFF. Written as DNA, the CDR3 is TGTGCCAGCAAGGTCCAAACAGGGCAAGTAAAAACCGGGGAGCTGTTTTTT.

J is TRBJ1-3 and V is TRBV18; tentatively, D is TRBD1 (5 bases). V was pared by 3 bases and J by 4 bases, with 16 bases between. The V gene's germline CDR1 is KGHSH and CDR2 LQKENI. This CDR3 region has 16 residues. CDR3 DNA: TGTGCCAGCTCACCCTACCAGGGAATTCGGGGAAACACCATATATTTT. Its translation is CASSPYQGIRGNTIYF.

DNA for the CDR3: TGTGCCAGCACCTCCAGCTTCCGGCGGGATGAGGACACAGATACGCAGTATTTT. Its protein is CASTSSFRRDEDTDTQYF. V gene TRBV11-2 combines with J gene TRBJ2-3; a possible D gene is TRBD2 (6 bases). V lost 7 bases and J 2 bases, leaving 25 bases between the germline ends. Germline CDR1 and CDR2: SGHAT and FQNNGV. CDR3 size: 18 residues.

CDR3 coding DNA: TGTGCCAGCACCCCCGCGGGGGGAAAACTGTTTTTT. This gives the protein CASTPAGGKLFF. The chain couples TRBV2 to TRBJ1-4; maybe TRBD1 (5 bases). CDR3 length: 12 amino acids. Deletions cut 7 bases from V and 10 bases from J, with 13 bases between. Germline V gene sequence: CDR1 SNHLY, CDR2 FYNNEI.

This chain links TRBV19 with TRBJ2-3; 10 nucleotides align to TRBD2. Germline V lookup: CDR1 LNHDA, CDR2 SQIVND (reference sequence). V lost 6 bases to trimming and J lost 3 bases; unmatched junction nucleotides: 12. The CDR3 has 17 residues. CDR3 loop: CASSWLASGGATDTQYF. The CDR3 DNA follows: TGTGCCAGTAGCTGGCTGGCTAGCGGGGGAGCTACAGATACGCAGTATTTT. Full variable domain (outside the CDR3, taken from reference TRBV19 and TRBJ2-3): DGGITQSPKYLFRKEGQNVTLSCEQNLNHDAMYWYRQDPGQGLRLIYYSQIVNDFQKGDIAEGYSVSREKKESFPLTVTSAQKNPTAFYLCASSWLASGGATDTQYFGPGTRLTVL.

The sample holds many counts of this clone. This chain uses TRBV7-9 with TRBJ2-5; D unclear. CDR1 and CDR2 (germline): SEHNR, FQNEAQ (reference sequence). The V end was cut by 1 base, the J end by 4 bases, with 10 bases between. The CDR3 sequence is 14 residues long. CDR3 residues: CASSLVWSGETQYF. In DNA, the CDR3 is TGTGCCAGCAGCTTAGTGTGGAGTGGAGAGACCCAGTACTTC.

The chain carries TRBV7-2 and TRBJ1-3; D not resolved. There are 15 residues in the CDR3. V was cut by 1 base and J by 3 bases, with 10 bases left in between. The germline V gene encodes CDR1 SGHTA and CDR2 FQGNSA. The DNA for the CDR3 is TGTGCCAGCAGCTTAGGAGCAGCGGGTGGAAACACCATATATTTT. Translation gives CASSLGAAGGNTIYF.

This chain uses TRBV19 with TRBJ1-4; D not certain. CDR1 and CDR2 (germline): LNHDA, SQIVND (reference sequence). V dropped 4 bases and J dropped 7 bases, with 22 bases sitting between them. This CDR3 comprises 17 residues. CDR3: CASSTYPTREGGEKLFF. CDR3 DNA: TGTGCCAGTAGTACCTACCCTACTCGGGAGGGTGGTGAAAAACTGTTTTTT.

CDR3 amino acids: CASSLPGLLSNEQYF. The CDR3 DNA sequence: TGTGCCAGCAGCCTCCCTGGCCTTCTCTCAAACGAGCAGTACTTC. The genes are TRBV5-6 and TRBJ2-7, with D unclear. CDR3 size: 15 residues. Germline CDR1 SGHDT, CDR2 YYEEEE. Trimming pared 4 bases from V and 5 bases from J, leaving 19 bases between.

Note on this clone: This CDR3 is also generated by other DNA sequences in the sample. V is TRBV25-1 and J is TRBJ2-1; TRBD2 matches at 11 bases. Germline trimming cut 6 bases from V and 8 bases from J; bases unmatched to any gene: 9. The germline V gene has CDR1 MGHDK and CDR2 SYGVNS. This CDR3 is 15 amino acids long. The CDR3 coding sequence is TGTGCCAGCAGCCTCGCTAGCGGGAGGCGTCATGAGCAGTTCTTC. As protein: CASSLASGRRHEQFF.

The genes are TRBV29-1 and TRBJ2-1; D call uncertain. This CDR3 has 12 residues. Between the trimmed V and J ends, which lost 8 bases and 10 bases, there was a span of 18 bases. From germline, CDR1 is SQVTM and CDR2 ANQGSEA. CDR3 DNA sequence: TGCAGCACGCCTACTGGCGCGGTCGAGCAGTTCTTC. Translated: CSTPTGAVEQFF.